These 20 T cell receptor beta chains originate from one sample sequenced in a study of Ad26.COV2.S vaccination and SARS-CoV-2 variants. Treatment meaning: about 20 received Ad26.COV2.S at low or high dose, single or two shots; about 5 received placebo; per-sample allocation not given. Following the first vaccine or placebo injection, samples were taken on day 63. TCRdb keeps only in-frame clones here, not all; method: immunoSEQ multiplex PCR. The table records about 350,000 clones, 80% to 90% of them present only once. The source material was peripheral blood, sampled in a trial of Ad26.COV2.S vaccine versus placebo. These receptors all come from a person between 18 and 65 years old who received the Ad26.COV2.S COVID-19 vaccine or a placebo.

This CDR3 reads CASSPGLWGDEQFF. The CDR3 DNA sequence: TGTGCCAGCAGCCCGGGACTATGGGGGGATGAGCAGTTCTTC. The V call is TRBV7-3, the J call TRBJ2-1, with TRBD2 matching 7 bases. Trimming removed 5 bases from V and 8 bases from J; junction bases left unmatched: 9. There are 14 residues in the CDR3. The germline V gene encodes CDR1 SGHTA and CDR2 FQGTGA. Together with reference TRBV7-3 and TRBJ2-1, the CDR3 gives the full variable domain: GAGVSQTPSNKVTEKGKYVELRCDPISGHTALYWYRQSLGQGPEFLIYFQGTGAADDSGLPNDRFFAVRPEGSVSTLKIQRTERGDSAVYLCASSPGLWGDEQFFGPGTRLTVL.

This chain connects TRBV28 to TRBJ1-2; D unresolved. Germline values: CDR1 MDHEN, CDR2 SYDVKM. Trimming took off 2 bases at V and 3 bases at J, with 7 bases between the two ends. The CDR3 is 13 amino acids. The CDR3 is CASSLQEHYGYTF. As DNA, the CDR3 is TGTGCCAGCAGTTTACAGGAGCACTATGGCTACACCTTC.

The chain employs TRBV5-1 and TRBJ2-7; perhaps D is TRBD1 or TRBD2 (5 bases each). Per germline, CDR1 SGHRS and CDR2 YFSETQ. The CDR3 length is 19 residues. V was shortened by 0 bases and J by 2 bases, with 24 bases between the two germline ends. The CDR3 reads CASSLGGVGPRRIPYEQYF. CDR3 sequence (DNA): TGCGCCAGCAGCTTGGGTGGTGTGGGACCCCGACGGATTCCCTACGAGCAGTACTTC.

The chain links TRBV28 to TRBJ2-7; D is perhaps TRBD2 (6 bases). The germline V gene has CDR1 MDHEN and CDR2 SYDVKM. The CDR3 runs to 14 residues. Trimming took off 3 bases at V and 7 bases at J, with 16 bases between the two ends. The CDR3 reads CASSFPPGSLEQYF. The CDR3 DNA reads as TGTGCCAGCAGTTTTCCGCCCGGGAGTTTGGAGCAGTACTTC.

This chain connects TRBV28 to TRBJ2-2; D not certain. The germline CDR1 and CDR2 sequences are MDHEN and SYDVKM. V shed 2 bases and J shed 8 bases, with 12 bases lying between them. CDR3 length equals 14 residues. CDR3 DNA sequence: TGTGCCAGCAGTTTACCTTCGAATCCTGGGGAGCTGTTTTTT. It translates to CASSLPSNPGELFF.

The genes are TRBV7-2 and TRBJ1-1; no reliable D call. The CDR3 has 16 residues. V lost 0 bases, J lost 0 bases, and 11 bases lay in between. Germline values: CDR1 SGHTA, CDR2 FQGNSA. Here the CDR3 reads CASSLALDTMNTEAFF. CDR3 bases: TGTGCCAGCAGCTTAGCCCTAGACACGATGAACACTGAAGCTTTCTTT.

The V gene is TRBV18, the J gene TRBJ2-7; 15 positions match TRBD2. Trimming at V came to 3 bases and at J to 3 bases, leaving 9 bases not matched to a gene. Germline CDR1 and CDR2: KGHSH and LQKENI. CDR3 length: 18 residues. The CDR3 region is CASSPGTSGGTAFYEQYF. In nucleotides, the CDR3 is TGTGCCAGCTCACCGGGGACTAGCGGGGGGACCGCATTCTACGAGCAGTACTTC.

V and J are TRBV28 and TRBJ1-2, with 7 bases aligning to TRBD1. CDR3 length: 13 residues. The V gene's germline CDR1 is MDHEN and CDR2 SYDVKM. J gave up 4 bases and V 5 bases, and 4 bases lay outside the gene matches. The CDR3 region has the DNA TGTGCCAGCAGTCAGGGGGGCCCCTATGGCTACACCTTC. It encodes CASSQGGPYGYTF.

This clone was found a few times. The rearrangement links TRBV19 to TRBJ1-5, with no clear D. The CDR3 covers 15 residues. The germline V gene has CDR1 LNHDA and CDR2 SQIVND (reference sequence). The V and J ends lost 4 bases and 0 bases respectively, with 10 bases between them. The CDR3 loop reads CASSRNSGSNQPQHF. CDR3 in DNA: TGTGCCAGTAGTAGGAACAGTGGTAGCAATCAGCCCCAGCATTTT.

This chain uses TRBV28 with TRBJ2-7; the D is unclear. Germline CDR1 reads MDHEN; CDR2 reads SYDVKM. CDR3 length equals 11 residues. Between the trimmed V and J ends, which lost 9 bases and 7 bases, there was a span of 13 bases. This CDR3 is CASGPGREQYF. Written as DNA, the CDR3 is TGTGCCAGTGGACCCGGTCGGGAGCAGTACTTC.

The chain has TRBV5-1 and TRBJ2-1; 11 nucleotides agree with TRBD2. The V and J ends lost 2 bases and 5 bases, in that order; junction bases with no gene match: 3. The CDR3 contains 15 residues. Germline CDR1 and CDR2: SGHRS and YFSETQ. The CDR3 loop is CASSLLAGAHNEQFF. CDR3 nucleotide sequence: TGCGCCAGCAGCTTACTAGCGGGAGCCCACAATGAGCAGTTCTTC.

The V call is TRBV25-1, the J call TRBJ1-2; D is undetermined. The CDR3 extends over 14 amino acids. Per the germline V gene, CDR1 is MGHDK and CDR2 is SYGVNS. Trimming took off 2 bases at V and 4 bases at J, with 11 bases between the two ends. The CDR3 region has the DNA TGTGCCAGCAGTGAACCCGGGGTCGGCTATGGCTACACCTTC. Translating it yields CASSEPGVGYGYTF.

The chain joins TRBV10-3 to TRBJ2-5; unclear D gene. This CDR3 region has 14 residues. The germline CDR1 and CDR2 sequences are ENHRY and SYGVKD. Trimming removed 2 bases from V and 5 bases from J, with 12 bases in between. The CDR3 loop is CAISEGPVGETQYF. The CDR3 coding sequence is TGTGCCATCAGTGAGGGGCCCGTGGGGGAGACCCAGTACTTC.

This chain links TRBV27 with TRBJ1-2, with 9 bases lining up with TRBD1. Germline lookup yields CDR1 MNHEY and CDR2 SMNVEV (reference sequence). The CDR3 length is 15 residues. The ends lost 4 bases at V and 3 bases at J; junction bases unmatched: 6. The CDR3 DNA follows: TGTGCCAGCAGTTATGGACAGGGGTACGACTATGGCTACACCTTC. It translates to CASSYGQGYDYGYTF.

V usage is TRBV2 and J usage is TRBJ1-5, with D maybe TRBD1 (5 bases). The CDR3 is 17 residues long. From germline, CDR1 is SNHLY and CDR2 FYNNEI. The V gene lost 5 bases and the J gene lost 1 base, with 18 bases spanning the gap. The CDR3 is CASSLNMGRRSNQPQHF. The CDR3 nucleotides read TGTGCCAGCAGTTTGAATATGGGGCGCCGGAGCAATCAGCCCCAGCATTTT. The complete variable domain, with remaining parts taken from reference TRBV2 and TRBJ1-5, reads EPEVTQTPSHQVTQMGQEVILRCVPISNHLYFYWYRQILGQKVEFLVSFYNNEISEKSEIFDDQFSVERPDGSNFTLKIRSTKLEDSAMYFCASSLNMGRRSNQPQHFGDGTRLSIL.

The CDR3 region has the DNA TGTGCCAGCAGCTTGCCGGTAGGGCCAGAGACCCAGTACTTC. Translation gives CASSLPVGPETQYF. The rearrangement joins TRBV5-5 to TRBJ2-5, with D unclear. V was clipped by 1 base and J by 4 bases, with 11 bases between them. Germline CDR1 reads SGHKS; CDR2 reads YYEKEE (reference sequence). The CDR3 has 14 amino acids.

The chain links TRBV4-3 to TRBJ1-2; D might be TRBD1 (5 bases). V was shortened by 4 bases and J by 4 bases, with 13 bases between the two germline ends. The CDR3 covers 14 residues. Germline CDR1 LGHNA, CDR2 YSLEER. CDR3 region: CASSPGSGSYGYTF. In DNA form, the CDR3 reads TGCGCCAGCAGCCCAGGGTCGGGTTCCTATGGCTACACCTTC.

The chain combines TRBV10-3 with TRBJ1-6, with TRBD1 matching over 7 bases. Trimming at V came to 10 bases and at J to 5 bases, leaving 8 bases not matched to a gene. CDR3 length equals 14 residues. Germline V gene data show CDR1 as ENHRY and CDR2 as SYGVKD. This chain's CDR3 is CASRQGADNSPLHF. In DNA form, the CDR3 reads TGTGCCAGCAGACAGGGAGCAGATAATTCACCCCTCCACTTT.

About this clone: Other DNA sequences in this sample translate to the same CDR3. This rearrangement joins TRBV5-1 to TRBJ2-5, with TRBD1 identical over 7 bases. The CDR3 is 14 amino acids. Germline-derived CDR1 and CDR2 are SGHRS and YFSETQ. The V gene end was trimmed by 4 bases and the J gene end by 4 bases; junction bases not matched to a gene: 7. The chain's CDR3 is CASSPGTEGETQYF. CDR3 coding DNA: TGCGCCAGCAGCCCCGGGACAGAAGGAGAGACCCAGTACTTC.

The J gene is TRBJ2-7, the V gene TRBV6-2 or TRBV6-3; D may match TRBD1 or TRBD2 (5 bases each). CDR1 is MNHEY, CDR2 SVGEGT, per germline. The CDR3 spans 15 residues. The V and J ends lost 7 bases and 2 bases respectively, with 18 bases between them. The CDR3: CASTPRGPTAYEQYF. For the CDR3, the DNA is TGTGCCAGCACCCCACGGGGTCCGACAGCCTACGAGCAGTACTTC.